This passage covers 21 T cell receptor beta chains from one sample sequenced in a study of blood T cell repertoires in COVID-19. Data came from immunoSEQ multiplex PCR; TCRdb stores just in-frame clones and leaves some out. The sample lists about 230,000 clones, approximately 88% occurring once. Source material: PBMCs or T cells enriched from blood (not recorded which). The receptors come from a woman aged 25-40 years who had been exposed to COVID-19.

The genes are TRBV5-4 and TRBJ2-7, with D hard to call. V dropped 4 bases and J dropped 3 bases, with 5 bases sitting between them. The CDR3 is 11 residues long. From germline, CDR1 is SGHNT and CDR2 YYREEE (reference sequence). The CDR3 loop is CASSLYYEQYF. DNA of the CDR3: TGTGCCAGCAGCCTATACTACGAGCAGTACTTC.

The chain is built from TRBV2 and TRBJ2-5, with TRBD1 identical over 7 bases. In germline, CDR1 is SNHLY, CDR2 FYNNEI. Trimming removed 1 base from V and 6 bases from J; junction bases left unmatched: 11. This CDR3 is built from 16 residues. The CDR3 is CASSEGATGAVKTQYF. The CDR3 DNA reads as TGTGCCAGCAGTGAAGGTGCCACAGGGGCGGTTAAGACCCAGTACTTC.

V gene TRBV10-2 combines with J gene TRBJ1-1, with D maybe TRBD1 (5 bases). Trimming stripped 6 bases from V and 4 bases from J, with 12 bases between. CDR1 and CDR2 (germline): WSHSY, SAAADI. The CDR3 covers 13 residues. The CDR3 sequence is CASSYGHFTEAFF. DNA for the CDR3: TGCGCCAGCAGCTATGGACATTTCACTGAAGCTTTCTTT.

The CDR3 coding sequence is TGTGCCAGCAGCGTAGGACTAAGCACAGATACGCAGTATTTT. This sequence encodes CASSVGLSTDTQYF. The V call is TRBV9, the J call TRBJ2-3; a possible D gene is TRBD2 (5 bases). V gave up 0 bases and J gave up 0 bases, with 5 bases separating them. This CDR3 contains 14 residues. In germline, CDR1 is SGDLS, CDR2 YYNGEE. Drawing the rest from reference TRBV9 and TRBJ2-3, the complete variable domain is DSGVTQTPKHLITATGQRVTLRCSPRSGDLSVYWYQQSLDQGLQFLIQYYNGEERAKGNILERFSAQQFPDLHSELNLSSLELGDSALYFCASSVGLSTDTQYFGPGTRLTVL.

This clone has a single count. The chain has TRBV7-9 and TRBJ2-4; 9 nucleotides agree with TRBD2. The CDR3 is 15 residues long. CDR1 and CDR2 (germline): SEHNR, FQNEAQ (reference sequence). V shed 2 bases, J shed 6 bases, and the junction held 5 bases outside the gene matches. The CDR3: CASSLISGSGNIQYF. CDR3 bases: TGTGCCAGCAGCTTAATTAGCGGGAGTGGAAACATTCAGTACTTC. Combining the CDR3 with reference TRBV7-9 and TRBJ2-4 gives the whole variable domain DTGVSQNPRHKITKRGQNVTFRCDPISEHNRLYWYRQTLGQGPEFLTYFQNEAQLEKSRLLSDRFSAERPKGSFSTLEIQRTEQGDSAMYLCASSLISGSGNIQYFGAGTRLSVL.

The chain is built from TRBV24-1 and TRBJ1-4, with TRBD1 matching 9 bases. This CDR3 contains 14 residues. J was trimmed by 5 bases and V by 6 bases; bases with no gene match: 3. The germline V gene encodes CDR1 KGHDR and CDR2 SFDVKD. The CDR3 sequence: CATSHGQGNEKLFF. Here the CDR3 DNA reads TGTGCCACCAGTCACGGACAGGGGAATGAAAAACTGTTTTTT.

J is TRBJ2-7 and V is TRBV6-1, with D hard to call. The CDR3 has 15 amino acids. The V end lost 0 bases, the J end lost 0 bases, and 9 bases lay between the germline ends. Per germline, CDR1 MNHNS and CDR2 SASEGT. CDR3 residues: CASSEAVNFSYEQYF. The CDR3 nucleotides are TGTGCCAGCAGTGAAGCAGTCAACTTCTCCTACGAGCAGTACTTC.

Here the CDR3 DNA reads TGTGCCAGCAGCCTCTGGACAGGGGCCAGCACAGATACGCAGTATTTT. It codes for CASSLWTGASTDTQYF. This chain connects TRBV4-2 to TRBJ2-3, with TRBD1 matching over 9 bases. The CDR3 is made up of 16 amino acids. The germline gives CDR1 LGHNA, CDR2 YNFKEQ. J lost 0 bases, V lost 4 bases, and 5 bases had no gene match.

Of note for this clone: A junction end diverges from the germline sequence, so it may reflect a read error. The chain links TRBV5-1 to TRBJ1-4; 9 bases are shared with TRBD1. CDR3 length equals 15 residues. Germline V gene sequence: CDR1 SGHRS, CDR2 YFSETQ. The CDR3 region has the DNA TGCGCCAGCAGCTTGGGAACGGGACAGGGCCTATCACAAGATTTT. Encoded protein: CASSLGTGQGLSQDF.

The V call is TRBV10-1, the J call TRBJ2-5; TRBD2 matches at 7 bases. The CDR3 contains 14 residues. Trimming removed 3 bases from V and 2 bases from J; junction bases left unmatched: 3. Germline V gives CDR1 WNHNN, CDR2 SYGVQD (reference sequence). The CDR3 loop reads CASSEGRGQETQYF. The CDR3 DNA follows: TGCGCCAGCAGTGAAGGGCGGGGGCAAGAGACCCAGTACTTC.

The V gene is TRBV18, the J gene TRBJ1-4, with TRBD1 identical over 8 bases. CDR1 is KGHSH, CDR2 LQKENI, per germline. This CDR3 is built from 17 residues. The V and J ends lost 3 bases and 1 base, in that order; junction bases with no gene match: 7. CDR3 nucleotide sequence: TGTGCCAGCTCACCCCGGACAGGGCGGAAAACTAATGAAAAACTGTTTTTT. This gives the protein CASSPRTGRKTNEKLFF.

J is TRBJ2-7 and V is TRBV10-3; TRBD1 might be the D (5 bases). Germline V CDR1 and CDR2: ENHRY, SYGVKD. The CDR3 runs to 13 residues. Trimming stripped 8 bases from V and 4 bases from J, with 15 bases between. CDR3 in amino acids: CAIGPGLGYEQYF. DNA for the CDR3: TGTGCCATCGGGCCAGGGCTGGGATACGAGCAGTACTTC.

There are a few counts of this clone. The rearrangement links TRBV19 to TRBJ1-5, with 7 positions matching TRBD1. Germline V gene sequence: CDR1 LNHDA, CDR2 SQIVND (reference sequence). Trimming removed 3 bases from V and 5 bases from J; junction bases left unmatched: 7. This CDR3 is built from 15 residues. This CDR3 is CASSMVQGRYQPQHF. In DNA, the CDR3 is TGTGCCAGTAGTATGGTACAGGGGAGATATCAGCCCCAGCATTTT.

The sample holds one count of this clone. The chain combines TRBV15 with TRBJ2-7; TRBD1 matches 9 bases. The CDR3 runs to 14 residues. Germline V gene lookup returns CDR1 LNHNV and CDR2 YYDKDF (reference sequence). V lost 5 bases and J lost 4; bases outside the gene matches: 6. The DNA of the CDR3 is TGTGCCACCAGCGACCGGGACAGGGTATACGAGCAGTACTTC. Protein product: CATSDRDRVYEQYF.

V and J are TRBV28 and TRBJ2-1; TRBD2 matches at 8 bases. Germline CDR1 reads MDHEN; CDR2 reads SYDVKM. V shed 9 bases and J 11 bases; nucleotides not matched to a gene: 6. The CDR3 runs to 11 residues. The CDR3 DNA follows: TGTGCCAGTACTGGGACTAGGCAGCAGTTCTTC. Encoded protein: CASTGTRQQFF.

The chain joins TRBV5-1 to TRBJ1-2, with 7 nucleotides matching TRBD1. This CDR3 is built from 13 residues. Germline V gene sequence: CDR1 SGHRS, CDR2 YFSETQ. The V segment lost 4 bases and the J segment 6 bases; nucleotides outside the gene matches: 6. CDR3 sequence reads: CASSADRIDGYTF. CDR3 in DNA: TGCGCCAGCAGCGCGGACAGGATCGATGGCTACACCTTC. Complete variable domain (other parts from reference TRBV5-1 and TRBJ1-2): KAGVTQTPRYLIKTRGQQVTLSCSPISGHRSVSWYQQTPGQGLQFLFEYFSETQRNKGNFPGRFSGRQFSNSRSEMNVSTLELGDSALYLCASSADRIDGYTFGSGTRLTVV.

The rearrangement links TRBV7-9 to TRBJ2-1; 12 bases agree with TRBD2. The V and J ends lost 5 bases and 4 bases, in that order; junction bases with no gene match: 6. The CDR3 spans 16 residues. Germline V gene lookup returns CDR1 SEHNR and CDR2 FQNEAQ (reference sequence). In DNA, the CDR3 is TGTGCCAGCAGCCACGAGGGACTAGCGGGTTACAATGAGCAGTTCTTC. Translation gives CASSHEGLAGYNEQFF.

The CDR3 bases are TGTGCCAGCAGTTCTGTCAACAGGGGGCGCGGCGGGGAGCTGTTTTTT. Protein sequence: CASSSVNRGRGGELFF. V and J are TRBV27 and TRBJ2-2; 9 nucleotides line up with TRBD1. The CDR3 runs 16 residues. The germline V gene encodes CDR1 MNHEY and CDR2 SMNVEV (reference sequence). The J segment lost 7 bases and the V segment lost 4 bases, leaving 10 bases of the junction unmatched.

J is TRBJ1-2 and V is TRBV19; maybe TRBD1 (5 bases). CDR3 size: 14 residues. The V end was cut by 2 bases, the J end by 0 bases, with 7 bases between. The germline CDR1 and CDR2 sequences are LNHDA and SQIVND (reference sequence). The CDR3, as DNA: TGTGCCAGTAGTATAACAGGTTCTAACTATGGCTACACCTTC. Translating gives CASSITGSNYGYTF.

The chain carries TRBV4-1 and TRBJ1-4, with D unclear. Germline V lookup: CDR1 MGHRA, CDR2 YSYEKL. This CDR3 comprises 15 residues. The ends were cut back, 4 bases at V and 0 bases at J, with 9 bases in the middle. CDR3 DNA: TGCGCCAGCAGCCTCCCGGGTGCAACTAATGAAAAACTGTTTTTT. Translated, it gives CASSLPGATNEKLFF.

The rearrangement links TRBV5-1 to TRBJ2-7, with a possible D match to TRBD2 (7 bases). V lost 2 bases and J 5 bases, leaving 11 bases between the germline ends. Germline loops: CDR1 SGHRS, CDR2 YFSETQ. CDR3 length equals 13 residues. The CDR3 loop reads CASSFLGGDEQYF. The CDR3, as DNA: TGCGCCAGCAGCTTTTTAGGGGGGGACGAGCAGTACTTC.